This entry lists 7 T cell receptor beta chains sequenced from one sample in a study of blood T cells in healthy people across ages (dated by TCRdb to about 2015). The receptor library was made with 5' RACE. The second PCR ran for roughly 7 to 12 cycles and used a J-beta primer mix along with a sample-barcoded 5' primer. TCRdb took the public reads, trimmed them with fastp at Q25, ran MiXCR for clone calling and kept in-frame beta chains. Rows matching on CDR3 protein sequence are summarized as one entry with the most common DNA and genes. The sample profile shows roughly 1.9 million distinct CDR3 sequences; about 39% of them were found once. The biggest ten clones account for 23% of the sample. The sample consisted of blood. These receptors all come from a human donor in good health.

V is TRBV5-8 and J is TRBJ2-4; D perhaps matches TRBD1 (6 bases). The J call may be mistaken, given a closer DNA end match to TRBJ2-7. Germline values: CDR1 SGHTS, CDR2 YDEGEE. This CDR3 has 14 residues. The CDR3 is CASSFTGYPYEQYF. As DNA, the CDR3 is TGTGCCAGCAGCTTCACAGGGTACCCCTACGAGCAGTACTTC.

This clonotype showed up just a few times. This sequence joins TRBV20-1 and TRBJ2-1; possibly TRBD1 for D (5 bases). The germline CDR1 and CDR2 sequences are DFQATT and SNEGSKA (reference sequence). Trimming left V 5 bases short and J 5 bases short, with 25 bases between. The CDR3 totals 17 residues. This CDR3 reads CSALTEPSRERHNEQFF. CDR3 sequence (DNA): TGCAGTGCTCTGACAGAGCCTTCCCGAGAACGGCACAATGAGCAGTTCTTC.

V and J are TRBV29-1 and TRBJ2-1; TRBD1 aligns across 8 bases. CDR3 length: 11 amino acids. J gave up 12 bases and V 6 bases, and 7 bases lay outside the gene matches. Germline CDR1 is SQVTM and CDR2 is ANQGSEA. CDR3 bases: TGCAGCGTACCAGGGGGCGCAGGGCAGTTCTTC. Translated, it gives CSVPGGAGQFF.

The V gene is TRBV20-1, the J gene TRBJ2-3, with D perhaps TRBD2 (6 bases). V was pared by 5 bases and J by 2 bases, with 11 bases between. Germline V gene data show CDR1 as DFQATT and CDR2 as SNEGSKA (reference sequence). There are 13 residues in the CDR3. Here the CDR3 reads CSALAGNTDTQYF. The DNA of the CDR3 is TGCAGTGCTTTGGCGGGGAACACAGATACGCAGTATTTT.

The V gene is TRBV28, the J gene TRBJ2-7; D tentatively fits TRBD1 or TRBD2 (5 bases each). The CDR3 length is 12 residues. Trimming shortened V by 6 bases and J by 7 bases, and 13 bases separated the two germline ends. Germline loops: CDR1 MDHEN, CDR2 SYDVKM. CDR3 in DNA: TGTGCCAGCAGAGGGACCCCCACGGAGCAGTACTTC. It translates to CASRGTPTEQYF.

The V gene is TRBV30, the J gene TRBJ2-5, with TRBD2 matching 9 bases. The ends lost 1 base at V and 2 bases at J; junction bases unmatched: 5. This CDR3 region has 15 residues. From germline, CDR1 is GTSNPN and CDR2 SVGIG (reference sequence). The CDR3 DNA reads as TGTGCCTGGAGTGCGGGACTAGCTCCACAAGAGACCCAGTACTTC. It is translated as CAWSAGLAPQETQYF.

This clonotype was observed a handful of times. The chain joins TRBV29-1 to TRBJ1-1; unclear D gene. Per the germline V gene, CDR1 is SQVTM and CDR2 is ANQGSEA. Between the trimmed V and J ends, which lost 4 bases and 3 bases, there was a span of 6 bases. The CDR3 runs 11 residues. CDR3 nucleotides: TGCAGCGTTGCATTGGACACTGAAGCTTTCTTT. As protein: CSVALDTEAFF.